The 17 T cell receptor beta chains below were found in one sample sequenced in a study of Graves' ophthalmopathy and Graves' hyperthyroidism. RNA transcripts provided the template for amplifying TCR beta CDR3 regions. Investigators did first-round RT-PCR with HTBI primers, then second-round multiplex PCR. TCRdb itself ran the multiplex PCR reads through MiXCR, one entry per CDR3 protein. Here the sample spans 650,000 to 800,000 distinct CDR3 sequences, about two fifths being singletons. The specimen was peripheral blood. These receptors all come from an adult man with Graves' ophthalmopathy.

This clonotype showed up just a few times. The chain uses TRBV6-1 and TRBJ1-2; a weak D match, TRBD1 (6 bases). Trimming pared 6 bases from V and 7 bases from J, leaving 21 bases between. CDR1 is MNHNS, CDR2 SASEGT, per germline. The CDR3 is 15 amino acids. The CDR3, as DNA: TGTGCCAGCAGACCCCCTCCGGGAAGAGGGGGTGGCTACACCTTC. It translates to CASRPPPGRGGGYTF.

V and J are TRBV29-1 and TRBJ1-1; 7 nucleotides match TRBD1. CDR1 and CDR2 from the germline V gene are SQVTM and ANQGSEA. Trimming took 4 bases from V and 8 from J; bases not matched to a gene: 4. The CDR3 extends over 11 amino acids. The CDR3 DNA sequence: TGCAGCGTTGCCACAGGGGTGGAAGCTTTCTTT. Translated: CSVATGVEAFF.

This clonotype was seen at least ten times. The rearrangement uses TRBV12-3 or TRBV12-4 and TRBJ2-6, with D unresolved. V was shortened by 6 bases and J by 0 bases, with 3 bases between the two germline ends. CDR3 size: 13 residues. CDR3 sequence: CASRVSGANVLTF. The CDR3 DNA sequence: TGTGCCAGCAGGGTCTCTGGGGCCAACGTCCTGACTTTC.

This clonotype was recorded many times. The CDR3 sequence: CASSSGHVNTEAFF. The CDR3 nucleotides read TGTGCCAGCAGCTCGGGACATGTGAACACTGAAGCTTTCTTT. The J gene is TRBJ1-1, the V gene TRBV7-9; tentatively, D is TRBD1 (6 bases). This CDR3 contains 14 residues. Germline V lookup: CDR1 SEHNR, CDR2 FQNEAQ (reference sequence). With 4 bases removed from V and 0 bases from J, the gap between germline ends came to 9 bases.

The gene calls are TRBV7-3 and TRBJ1-2, with D uncertain. Germline values: CDR1 SGHTA, CDR2 FQGTGA. The CDR3 extends over 13 amino acids. V was trimmed by 6 bases and J by 4 bases, leaving 12 bases between them. The CDR3 DNA reads as TGTGCCAGCAGTCACCCACTAGTCTATGGCTACACCTTC. It yields the protein CASSHPLVYGYTF. Combining the CDR3 with reference TRBV7-3 and TRBJ1-2 gives the whole variable domain GAGVSQTPSNKVTEKGKYVELRCDPISGHTALYWYRQSLGQGPEFLIYFQGTGAADDSGLPNDRFFAVRPEGSVSTLKIQRTERGDSAVYLCASSHPLVYGYTFGSGTRLTVV.

The chain recombines TRBV19 with TRBJ2-7; 10 bases match TRBD2. After removal of 1 base from V and 4 bases from J, the junction contained 16 bases not matched to a gene. Germline CDR1 is LNHDA and CDR2 is SQIVND (reference sequence). The CDR3 is 19 amino acids. The CDR3 loop is CASSIAPAGGPKSFYEQYF. The DNA of the CDR3 is TGTGCCAGTAGTATAGCACCAGCGGGAGGGCCAAAGTCGTTTTACGAGCAGTACTTC.

Worth noting for this clonotype: The junction does not match germline at one end; this may be a read error. The chain carries TRBV10-3 and TRBJ1-5, with 9 bases that match TRBD1. Germline-derived CDR1 and CDR2 are ENHRY and SYGVKD. This CDR3 contains 16 residues. The CDR3 sequence is CASSPGTGRLNQPQHF. The CDR3 coding sequence is TGTGCCAGCAGTCCCGGGACAGGGAGGCTCAATCAGCCCCAGCATTTT.

On this clonotype itself: A read error may explain this, as a much larger clone is one base away. The gene calls are TRBV11-2 and TRBJ2-5, with TRBD2 matching over 10 bases. The trim removed 2 bases at V and 4 bases at J, leaving 10 bases unmatched. This CDR3 has 17 residues. The germline V gene has CDR1 SGHAT and CDR2 FQNNGV. CDR3: CASSLPTSGPDPETQYF. CDR3 DNA sequence: TGTGCCAGCAGCTTACCGACTAGCGGGCCAGACCCAGAGACCCAGTACTTC.

In this sample, this clonotype turned up many times. The J gene is TRBJ2-5, the V gene TRBV15; D is unclear. Looked up from germline, CDR1 is LNHNV and CDR2 is YYDKDF (reference sequence). The germline V and J ends were trimmed by 1 base and 6 bases, with 3 bases remaining between them. The CDR3 sequence is 11 residues long. CDR3 bases: TGTGCCACCAGCAGAGCGAAGACCCAGTACTTC. Residues: CATSRAKTQYF.

On this clonotype: The germline gene is not matched at one end of the junction; a read error may be the cause. The chain uses TRBV5-1 and TRBJ2-7, with 9 bases aligning to TRBD1. The CDR3 loop spans 12 amino acids. Germline V gene sequence: CDR1 SGHRS, CDR2 YFSETQ. The CDR3 loop reads CASSPDRGEQHF. The DNA of the CDR3 is TGCGCCAGCAGCCCGGACAGGGGAGAGCAGCACTTC.

A few counts support this clonotype. This rearrangement joins TRBV20-1 to TRBJ1-6; tentative D call: TRBD1 (6 bases). Per the germline V gene, CDR1 is DFQATT and CDR2 is SNEGSKA (reference sequence). The CDR3 sequence is 16 residues long. The V and J ends lost 0 bases and 7 bases respectively, with 16 bases between them. Here the CDR3 DNA reads TGCAGTGCTAGAGAAGGTCCGGTGGGGGCGAATTCACCCCTCCACTTT. Translating gives CSAREGPVGANSPLHF.

About this clonotype itself: This may arise from a read error, as a much more abundant clone is one base away. Since no conserved phenylalanine or tryptophan closes the CDR3, a read error is the likely cause. The CDR3 sequence: CSASSTSGANVLTS. The CDR3 nucleotides read TGCAGTGCTAGTAGTACTTCTGGGGCCAACGTCCTGACTTCC. The chain has TRBV20-1 and TRBJ2-6, with D unclear. Trimming cost V 3 bases and J 1 base, with 7 bases left between them. Germline-derived CDR1 and CDR2 are DFQATT and SNEGSKA (reference sequence). This CDR3 is built from 14 residues.

On this clonotype itself: At one of its ends the junction is not consistent with the germline gene, which may arise from a read error. The chain links TRBV7-9 to TRBJ1-2, with 10 bases matching TRBD1. The length of the CDR3 is 14 residues. Germline values: CDR1 SEHNR, CDR2 FQNEAQ (reference sequence). The CDR3 DNA is TGTGCCAGCAGCCTGACAGGGGGCGACTATGACTACACCTTC. Residues: CASSLTGGDYDYTF.

On this clonotype: An end of the junction does not agree with germline; a read error may underlie this. This chain joins TRBV9 and TRBJ1-2; TRBD1 agrees at 12 bases. The CDR3 totals 14 residues. Germline loops: CDR1 SGDLS, CDR2 YYNGEE. The CDR3 here is CASSPGQGAEWLHF. In DNA, the CDR3 is TGTGCCAGCAGCCCGGGACAGGGGGCGGAATGGCTACACTTC.

The gene calls are TRBV12-3 or TRBV12-4 and TRBJ2-5; TRBD2 agrees at 8 bases. V was clipped by 6 bases and J by 4 bases; unmatched bases: 10. The length of the CDR3 is 15 residues. CDR3 residues: CASSPTGLAGETQYF. Here the CDR3 DNA reads TGTGCCAGCAGCCCAACCGGGCTAGCGGGAGAGACCCAGTACTTC.

To note about this clonotype: The junction departs from the called germline gene at one end, perhaps through a read error. The rearrangement links TRBV29-1 to TRBJ2-7; D is possibly TRBD1 (5 bases). CDR1 and CDR2 from the germline V gene are SQVTM and ANQGSEA. The CDR3 runs to 13 residues. CDR3 nucleotides: TGCAGCGTTGAACTAGACAGCTCCTACGGGCAGTACTTC. Translation: CSVELDSSYGQYF.

This clonotype showed up many times. This rearrangement joins TRBV7-9 to TRBJ1-6, with TRBD1 identical over 12 bases. Germline CDR1 is SEHNR and CDR2 is FQNEAQ (reference sequence). After removal of 0 bases from V and 6 bases from J, the junction contained 6 bases not matched to a gene. The CDR3 is 18 amino acids. The CDR3 loop is CASSLAYGTGGANSPLHF. CDR3 nucleotide sequence: TGTGCCAGCAGCTTAGCCTACGGGACAGGGGGCGCTAATTCACCCCTCCACTTT. The full variable domain, in which reference TRBV7-9 and TRBJ1-6 provide the parts outside the CDR3, is DTGVSQNPRHKITKRGQNVTFRCDPISEHNRLYWYRQTLGQGPEFLTYFQNEAQLEKSRLLSDRFSAERPKGSFSTLEIQRTEQGDSAMYLCASSLAYGTGGANSPLHFGNGTRLTVT.